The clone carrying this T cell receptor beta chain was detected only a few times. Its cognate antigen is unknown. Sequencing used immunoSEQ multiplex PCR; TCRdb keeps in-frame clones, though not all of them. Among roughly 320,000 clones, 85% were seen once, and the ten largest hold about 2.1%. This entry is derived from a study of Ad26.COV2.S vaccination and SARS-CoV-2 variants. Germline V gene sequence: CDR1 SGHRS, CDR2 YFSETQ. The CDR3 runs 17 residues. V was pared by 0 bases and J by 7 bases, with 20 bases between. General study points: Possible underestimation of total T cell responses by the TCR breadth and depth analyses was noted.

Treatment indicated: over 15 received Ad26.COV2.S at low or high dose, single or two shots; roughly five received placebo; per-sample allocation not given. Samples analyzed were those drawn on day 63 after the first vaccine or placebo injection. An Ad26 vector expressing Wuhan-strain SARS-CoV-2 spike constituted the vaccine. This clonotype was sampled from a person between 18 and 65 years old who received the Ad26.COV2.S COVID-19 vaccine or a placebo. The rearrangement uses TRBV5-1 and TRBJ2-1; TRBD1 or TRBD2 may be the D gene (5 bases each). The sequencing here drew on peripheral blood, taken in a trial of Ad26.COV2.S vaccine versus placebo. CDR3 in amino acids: CASSLVGENPYRNEQFF. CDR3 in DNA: TGCGCCAGCAGCTTGGTGGGGGAAAACCCTTACCGGAATGAGCAGTTCTTC.